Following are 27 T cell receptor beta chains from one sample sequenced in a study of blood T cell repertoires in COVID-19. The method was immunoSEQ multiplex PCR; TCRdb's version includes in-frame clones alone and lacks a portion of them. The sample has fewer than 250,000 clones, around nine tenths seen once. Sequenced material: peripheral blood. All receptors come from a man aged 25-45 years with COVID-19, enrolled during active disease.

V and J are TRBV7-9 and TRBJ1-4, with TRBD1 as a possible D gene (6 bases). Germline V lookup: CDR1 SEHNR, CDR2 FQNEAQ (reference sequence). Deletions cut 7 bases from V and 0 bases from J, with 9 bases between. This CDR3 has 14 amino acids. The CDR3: CASNNRATNEKLFF. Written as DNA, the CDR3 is TGTGCCAGCAATAACAGGGCAACTAATGAAAAACTGTTTTTT.

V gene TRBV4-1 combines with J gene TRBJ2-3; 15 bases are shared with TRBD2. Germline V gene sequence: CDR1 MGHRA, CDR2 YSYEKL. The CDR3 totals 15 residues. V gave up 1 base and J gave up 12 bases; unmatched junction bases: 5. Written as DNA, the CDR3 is TGCGCCAGCAGCCAAGGGGGACTAGCGGGGGGATTTCAGTATTTT. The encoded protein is CASSQGGLAGGFQYF.

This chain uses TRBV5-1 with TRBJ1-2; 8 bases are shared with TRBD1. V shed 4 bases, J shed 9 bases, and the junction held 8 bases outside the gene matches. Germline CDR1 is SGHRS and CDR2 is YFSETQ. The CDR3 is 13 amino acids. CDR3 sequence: CASSDRDRHRYTF. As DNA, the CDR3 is TGCGCCAGCAGCGACCGGGACAGGCACCGCTACACCTTC.

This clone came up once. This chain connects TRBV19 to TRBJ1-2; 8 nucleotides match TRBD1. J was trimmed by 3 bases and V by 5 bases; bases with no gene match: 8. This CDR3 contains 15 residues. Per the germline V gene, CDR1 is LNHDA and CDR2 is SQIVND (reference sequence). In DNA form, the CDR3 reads TGTGCCAGTAGTGACCGCCACAGGGGGGACTATGGCTACACCTTC. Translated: CASSDRHRGDYGYTF.

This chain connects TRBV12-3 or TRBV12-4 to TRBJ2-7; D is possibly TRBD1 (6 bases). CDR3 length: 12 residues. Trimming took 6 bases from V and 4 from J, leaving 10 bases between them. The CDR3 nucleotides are TGTGCCAGCAGGGGCACAGGGTACGAGCAGTACTTC. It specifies CASRGTGYEQYF.

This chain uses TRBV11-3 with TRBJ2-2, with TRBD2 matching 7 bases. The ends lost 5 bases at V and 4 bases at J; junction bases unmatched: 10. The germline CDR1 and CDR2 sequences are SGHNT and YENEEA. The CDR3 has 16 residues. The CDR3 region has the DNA TGTGCCAGCAGCGCGAGTACTAGCGCCTCCACCGGGGAGCTGTTTTTT. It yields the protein CASSASTSASTGELFF.

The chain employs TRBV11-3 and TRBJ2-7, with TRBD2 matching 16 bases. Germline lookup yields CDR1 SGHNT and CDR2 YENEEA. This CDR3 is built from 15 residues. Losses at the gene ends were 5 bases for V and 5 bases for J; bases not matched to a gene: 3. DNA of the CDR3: TGTGCCAGCAGCGAGGGACTAGCGGGGGGGCACGAGCAGTACTTC. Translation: CASSEGLAGGHEQYF. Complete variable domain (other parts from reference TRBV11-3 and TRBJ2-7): EAGVVQSPRYKIIEKKQPVAFWCNPISGHNTLYWYLQNLGQGPELLIRYENEEAVDDSQLPKDRFSAERLKGVDSTLKIQPAELGDSAVYLCASSEGLAGGHEQYFGPGTRLTVT.

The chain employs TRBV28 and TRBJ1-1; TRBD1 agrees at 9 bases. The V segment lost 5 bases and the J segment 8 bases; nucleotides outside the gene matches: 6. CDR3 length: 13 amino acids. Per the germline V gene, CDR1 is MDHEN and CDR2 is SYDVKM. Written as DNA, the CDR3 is TGTGCCAGCAGTCCTCCAGGGACAGGGGAAGCTTTCTTT. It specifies CASSPPGTGEAFF.

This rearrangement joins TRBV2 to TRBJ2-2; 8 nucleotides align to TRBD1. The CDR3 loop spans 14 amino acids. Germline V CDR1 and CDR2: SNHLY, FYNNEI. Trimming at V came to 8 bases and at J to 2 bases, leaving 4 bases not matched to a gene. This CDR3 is CASDGQGNTGELFF. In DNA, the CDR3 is TGTGCCAGCGACGGACAGGGAAACACCGGGGAGCTGTTTTTT.

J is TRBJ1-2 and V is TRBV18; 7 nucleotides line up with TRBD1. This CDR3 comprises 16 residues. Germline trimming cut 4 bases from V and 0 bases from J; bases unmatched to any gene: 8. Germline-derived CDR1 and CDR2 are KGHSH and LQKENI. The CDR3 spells CASSLQTGTANYGYTF. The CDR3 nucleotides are TGTGCCAGCTCACTTCAGACAGGGACTGCTAACTATGGCTACACCTTC.

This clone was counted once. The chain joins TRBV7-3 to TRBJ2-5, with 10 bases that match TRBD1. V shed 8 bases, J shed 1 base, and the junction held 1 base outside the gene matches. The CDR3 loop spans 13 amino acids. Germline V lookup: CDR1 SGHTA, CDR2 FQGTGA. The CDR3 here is CASGQGVQETQYF. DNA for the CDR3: TGTGCCAGCGGACAGGGGGTCCAAGAGACCCAGTACTTC.

CDR3 sequence reads: CASSLQGRANYGYTF. The CDR3 bases are TGTGCCAGCAGCCTACAGGGCCGAGCTAACTATGGCTACACCTTC. The rearrangement uses TRBV14 and TRBJ1-2, with D possibly TRBD1 on 6 matching bases. This CDR3 spans 15 amino acids. V lost 4 bases and J 0 bases, leaving 12 bases between the germline ends. Germline CDR1 is SGHDN and CDR2 is FVKESK.

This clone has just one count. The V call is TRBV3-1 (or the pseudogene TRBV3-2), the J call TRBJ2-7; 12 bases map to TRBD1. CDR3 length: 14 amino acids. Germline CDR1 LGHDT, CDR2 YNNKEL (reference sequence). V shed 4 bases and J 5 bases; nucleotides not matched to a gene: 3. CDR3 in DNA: TGTGCCAGCAGCCCGGGACAGGGGGCCGACGAGCAGTACTTC. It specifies CASSPGQGADEQYF.

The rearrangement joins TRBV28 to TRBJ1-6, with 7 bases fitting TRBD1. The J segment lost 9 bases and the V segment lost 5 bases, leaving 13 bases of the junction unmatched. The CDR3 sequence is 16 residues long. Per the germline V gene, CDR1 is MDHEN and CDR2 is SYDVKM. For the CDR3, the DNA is TGTGCCAGCAGTCCCGAACAGGGGATCCTTGGTTCACCCCTCCACTTT. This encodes CASSPEQGILGSPLHF.

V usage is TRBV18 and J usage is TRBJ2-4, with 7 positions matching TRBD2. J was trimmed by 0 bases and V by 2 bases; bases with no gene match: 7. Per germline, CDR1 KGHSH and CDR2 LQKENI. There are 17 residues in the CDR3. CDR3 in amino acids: CASSPDASGVAKNIQYF. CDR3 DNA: TGTGCCAGCTCACCAGATGCAAGCGGGGTAGCCAAAAACATTCAGTACTTC.

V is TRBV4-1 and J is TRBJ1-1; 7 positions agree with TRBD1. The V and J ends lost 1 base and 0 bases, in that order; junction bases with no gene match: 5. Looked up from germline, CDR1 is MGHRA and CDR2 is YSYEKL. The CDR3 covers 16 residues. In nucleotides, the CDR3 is TGCGCCAGCAGCCAAGTCGGGACAGCAATGAACACTGAAGCTTTCTTT. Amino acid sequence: CASSQVGTAMNTEAFF.

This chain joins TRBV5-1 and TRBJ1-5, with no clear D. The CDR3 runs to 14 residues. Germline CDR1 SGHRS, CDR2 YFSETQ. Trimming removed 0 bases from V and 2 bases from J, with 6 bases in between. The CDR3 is CASSLGTGNQPQHF. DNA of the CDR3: TGCGCCAGCAGCTTGGGAACAGGCAATCAGCCCCAGCATTTT.

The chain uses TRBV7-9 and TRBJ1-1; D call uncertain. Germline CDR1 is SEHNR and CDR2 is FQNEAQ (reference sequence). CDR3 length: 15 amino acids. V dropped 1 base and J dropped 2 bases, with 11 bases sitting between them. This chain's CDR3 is CASSLDTSRNTEAFF. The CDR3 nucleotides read TGTGCCAGCAGCTTAGATACGTCGCGTAACACTGAAGCTTTCTTT.

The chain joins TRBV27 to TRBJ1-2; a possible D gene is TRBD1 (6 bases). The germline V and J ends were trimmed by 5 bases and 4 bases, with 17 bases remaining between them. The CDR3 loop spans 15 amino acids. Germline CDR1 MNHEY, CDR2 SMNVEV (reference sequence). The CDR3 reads CASSVSSDSAYGYTF. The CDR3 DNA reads TGTGCCAGCAGTGTTTCCTCGGACAGTGCCTATGGCTACACCTTC.

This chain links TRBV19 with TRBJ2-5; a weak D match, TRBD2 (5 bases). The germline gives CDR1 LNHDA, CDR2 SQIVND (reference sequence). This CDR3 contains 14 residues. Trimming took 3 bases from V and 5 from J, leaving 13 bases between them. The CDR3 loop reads CASSIGVIGETQYF. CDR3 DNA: TGTGCCAGTAGTATCGGGGTTATCGGGGAGACCCAGTACTTC.

The CDR3 DNA is TGTGCCAGCAGCCGGCAAATCGACACTGAAGCTTTCTTT. Its protein is CASSRQIDTEAFF. The rearrangement uses TRBV14 and TRBJ1-1; D is undetermined. CDR3 length: 13 residues. V lost 4 bases, J lost 3 bases, and 9 bases lay in between. The germline CDR1 and CDR2 sequences are SGHDN and FVKESK.

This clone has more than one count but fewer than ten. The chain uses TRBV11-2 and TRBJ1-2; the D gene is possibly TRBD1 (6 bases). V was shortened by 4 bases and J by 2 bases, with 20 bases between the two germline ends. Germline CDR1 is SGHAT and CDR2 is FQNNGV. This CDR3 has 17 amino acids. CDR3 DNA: TGTGCCAGCAGCTCCTACTTTGGACAGCCTAGCAACTATGGCTACACCTTC. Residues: CASSSYFGQPSNYGYTF. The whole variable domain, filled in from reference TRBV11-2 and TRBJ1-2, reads EAGVAQSPRYKIIEKRQSVAFWCNPISGHATLYWYQQILGQGPKLLIQFQNNGVVDDSQLPKDRFSAERLKGVDSTLKIQPAKLEDSAVYLCASSSYFGQPSNYGYTFGSGTRLTVV.

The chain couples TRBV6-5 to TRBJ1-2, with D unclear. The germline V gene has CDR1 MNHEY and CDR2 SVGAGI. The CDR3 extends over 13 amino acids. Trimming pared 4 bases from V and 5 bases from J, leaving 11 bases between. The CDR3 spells CASSLTLDYGYTF. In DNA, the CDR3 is TGTGCCAGCAGTTTAACGCTAGATTATGGCTACACCTTC.

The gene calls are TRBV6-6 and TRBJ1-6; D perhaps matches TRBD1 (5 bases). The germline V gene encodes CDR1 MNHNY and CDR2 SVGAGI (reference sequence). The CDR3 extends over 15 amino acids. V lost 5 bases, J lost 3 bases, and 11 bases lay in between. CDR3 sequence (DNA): TGTGCCAGCAGTACGACAGATCTCTATAATTCACCCCTCCACTTT. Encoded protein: CASSTTDLYNSPLHF.

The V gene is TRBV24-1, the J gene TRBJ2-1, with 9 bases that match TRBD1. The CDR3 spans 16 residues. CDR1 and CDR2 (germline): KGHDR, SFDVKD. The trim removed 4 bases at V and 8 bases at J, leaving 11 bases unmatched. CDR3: CATSDPGTGYGDEQFF. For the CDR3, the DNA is TGTGCCACCAGTGACCCCGGGACAGGGTATGGGGATGAGCAGTTCTTC.

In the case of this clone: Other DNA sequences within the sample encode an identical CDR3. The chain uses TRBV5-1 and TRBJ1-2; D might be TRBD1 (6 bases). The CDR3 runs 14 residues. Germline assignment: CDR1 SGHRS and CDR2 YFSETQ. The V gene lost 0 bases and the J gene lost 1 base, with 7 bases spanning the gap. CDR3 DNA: TGCGCCAGCAGCTTGGACAGGGTTAACTATGGCTACACCTTC. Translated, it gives CASSLDRVNYGYTF. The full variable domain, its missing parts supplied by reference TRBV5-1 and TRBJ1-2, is KAGVTQTPRYLIKTRGQQVTLSCSPISGHRSVSWYQQTPGQGLQFLFEYFSETQRNKGNFPGRFSGRQFSNSRSEMNVSTLELGDSALYLCASSLDRVNYGYTFGSGTRLTVV.

CDR3: CASSLDIANTGELFF. CDR3 sequence (DNA): TGCGCCAGCAGCTTGGACATCGCGAACACCGGGGAGCTGTTTTTT. The chain recombines TRBV5-1 with TRBJ2-2; no clear D gene. Trimming shortened V by 0 bases and J by 0 bases, and 6 bases separated the two germline ends. This CDR3 has 15 amino acids. The germline V gene encodes CDR1 SGHRS and CDR2 YFSETQ.